This T cell receptor beta chain was retrieved from a study of blood T cell repertoires in COVID-19. Authors' data handling: Estimates of nucleated cell counts were drawn from the amplification of reference gene primers. Using immunoSEQ multiplex PCR, the repertoire was profiled, and TCRdb retains in-frame clones only, with some absent. V, J and clone size derive from that table, while D and trimming were established from the DNA sequence. There are more than 350,000 clones in the sample; 85% to 90% occur only once, and approximately 1% lies in the top ten. The TCR originated in a man younger than 30 who had recovered from COVID-19. Sequenced sample: PBMCs or T cells enriched from blood (not recorded which).

CDR3 nucleotide sequence: TGTGCCAGCAGAGAAAGAACAGGACAGCTCTCTGGAAACACCATATATTTT. Its translation: CASRERTGQLSGNTIYF. The rearrangement uses TRBV6-1 and TRBJ1-3; D perhaps matches TRBD1 (6 bases). Germline CDR1 and CDR2: MNHNS and SASEGT. CDR3 length equals 17 residues. Trimming stripped 6 bases from V and 0 bases from J, with 18 bases between.